A single sample gave rise to the 16 T cell receptor beta chains below, sequenced in a study of regulatory T cells in long-lasting Graves disease. HTBI primers from iRepertoire and Arm-PCR of CDR3 regions yielded the TCR beta libraries. TCRdb passed the multiplex PCR reads through MiXCR, listing each CDR3 protein once. The sample includes about 430,000 distinct CDR3 sequences, 21% seen only once; the top ten take 13% to 15%. The time point is: persistent/refractory GD, antithyroid drugs over 5 years with positive TRAb. Generation of the TCR library employed RNA extracted from PBMCs. The sequences come from peripheral blood mononuclear cells (PBMCs), collected when the disease was refractory, from a patient treated with antithyroid drugs. All receptors come from a female donor with Graves disease.

The V gene is TRBV5-1, the J gene TRBJ2-5; D tentatively fits TRBD1 or TRBD2 (6 bases each). This CDR3 has 15 residues. With 0 bases removed from V and 4 bases from J, the gap between germline ends came to 13 bases. The germline gives CDR1 SGHRS, CDR2 YFSETQ. The CDR3 DNA reads as TGCGCCAGCAGCTTGGGTTCGGGGGCAGGAGAGACCCAGTACTTC. Translation gives CASSLGSGAGETQYF.

This clonotype occurred many times. The V gene is TRBV28, the J gene TRBJ1-2, with no clear D. Germline-derived CDR1 and CDR2 are MDHEN and SYDVKM. The V and J ends lost 2 bases and 5 bases respectively, with 6 bases between them. The CDR3 has 12 amino acids. The CDR3 sequence is CASSLKAYGYTF. As DNA, the CDR3 is TGTGCCAGCAGTTTAAAGGCGTATGGCTACACCTTC.

This clonotype was seen many times. The V gene is TRBV27, the J gene TRBJ2-7; 8 nucleotides align to TRBD1. The CDR3 runs 16 residues. The V gene end was trimmed by 4 bases and the J gene end by 5 bases; junction bases not matched to a gene: 13. Germline values: CDR1 MNHEY, CDR2 SMNVEV (reference sequence). The CDR3 sequence: CASSYHPGQGGDEQYF. The DNA for the CDR3 is TGTGCCAGCAGTTATCACCCCGGACAGGGTGGAGACGAGCAGTACTTC.

The chain joins TRBV28 to TRBJ2-2; D uncertain. Per germline, CDR1 MDHEN and CDR2 SYDVKM. The V end was cut by 5 bases, the J end by 6 bases, with 13 bases between. This CDR3 is 14 amino acids long. CDR3 sequence (DNA): TGTGCCAGCAGTCCGTCGAGTCCGGCCGGGGAGCTGTTTTTT. Translation: CASSPSSPAGELFF.

This clonotype showed up just a few times. This rearrangement joins TRBV27 to TRBJ1-1; 7 bases agree with TRBD1. CDR3 length: 17 residues. CDR1 and CDR2 from the germline V gene are MNHEY and SMNVEV (reference sequence). V trimming: 4 bases; J trimming: 4 bases; junction bases outside the gene matches: 15. CDR3 sequence (DNA): TGTGCCAGCAGTTCCCGAAAACCCAACAGGGGTGGCACTGAAGCTTTCTTT. Translating gives CASSSRKPNRGGTEAFF.

CDR3 protein: CATSDSGDRFDYGYTF. The CDR3 nucleotides are TGTGCCACCAGTGATTCGGGGGACAGGTTTGACTATGGCTACACCTTC. The V call is TRBV24-1, the J call TRBJ1-2; 8 bases match TRBD1. The J segment lost 3 bases and the V segment lost 2 bases, leaving 7 bases of the junction unmatched. Germline lookup yields CDR1 KGHDR and CDR2 SFDVKD. This CDR3 contains 16 residues.

J is TRBJ2-7 and V is TRBV27, with D perhaps matching TRBD1 (6 bases). Germline CDR1 reads MNHEY; CDR2 reads SMNVEV (reference sequence). This CDR3 comprises 14 residues. Trimming removed 6 bases from V and 4 bases from J, with 16 bases in between. CDR3 region: CASRRTQQGYEQYF. As DNA, the CDR3 is TGTGCCAGCAGGCGAACCCAACAGGGTTACGAGCAGTACTTC.

The V gene is TRBV6-1, the J gene TRBJ2-5; D gene uncertain. Trimming took off 0 bases at V and 5 bases at J, with 13 bases between the two ends. Looked up from germline, CDR1 is MNHNS and CDR2 is SASEGT. The CDR3 has 15 residues. CDR3: CASSEALRAGETQYF. The CDR3 region has the DNA TGTGCCAGCAGTGAAGCGCTTCGAGCCGGGGAGACCCAGTACTTC.

This clonotype was counted a few times. The chain joins TRBV28 to TRBJ1-5; D unclear. V gave up 3 bases and J gave up 3 bases, with 9 bases separating them. CDR3 length equals 14 residues. Germline V lookup: CDR1 MDHEN, CDR2 SYDVKM. CDR3 in DNA: TGTGCCAGCAGTTTTTCCATTCTCAATCAGCCCCAGCATTTT. This translates into CASSFSILNQPQHF.

The genes are TRBV3-1 and TRBJ2-7, with D perhaps TRBD1 or TRBD2 (5 bases each). This CDR3 region has 16 residues. V was cut by 4 bases and J by 3 bases, with 19 bases left in between. Germline V gene lookup returns CDR1 LGHDT and CDR2 YNNKEL (reference sequence). CDR3 sequence (DNA): TGTGCCAGCAGCCCTGTGAGGACGGGGCCAGGCTACGAGCAGTACTTC. It codes for CASSPVRTGPGYEQYF.

This clonotype was found a few times. This chain links TRBV11-2 with TRBJ2-3; 11 nucleotides align to TRBD1. CDR3 length: 15 amino acids. Germline-derived CDR1 and CDR2 are SGHAT and FQNNGV. After removal of 5 bases from V and 3 bases from J, the junction contained 4 bases not matched to a gene. CDR3 sequence: CASSRDRGLTDTQYF. In DNA form, the CDR3 reads TGTGCCAGCAGCCGGGACAGGGGGTTAACAGATACGCAGTATTTT.

This clonotype was observed many times. The chain links TRBV2 to TRBJ2-7; TRBD2 agrees at 8 bases. Germline V gene lookup returns CDR1 SNHLY and CDR2 FYNNEI. V lost 4 bases to trimming and J lost 5 bases; unmatched junction nucleotides: 7. This CDR3 is built from 14 residues. The CDR3 reads CASSGLASGDEQYF. CDR3 sequence (DNA): TGTGCCAGCAGTGGACTAGCGAGTGGGGACGAGCAGTACTTC.

This clonotype was recorded many times. This chain joins TRBV20-1 and TRBJ1-2; D is ambiguous. Germline values: CDR1 DFQATT, CDR2 SNEGSKA (reference sequence). V was clipped by 6 bases and J by 8 bases, with 22 bases between them. The CDR3 is 14 amino acids. The CDR3: CSAKTGIERNGYTF. The CDR3, as DNA: TGCAGTGCCAAGACCGGGATAGAGCGCAACGGCTACACCTTC.

The sample holds many counts of this clonotype. This chain links TRBV6-5 with TRBJ1-6; 8 bases agree with TRBD1. V trimming: 2 bases; J trimming: 10 bases; junction bases outside the gene matches: 7. Germline CDR1 MNHEY, CDR2 SVGAGI. This CDR3 contains 15 residues. The CDR3 loop is CASSYDQGAGSPLHF. CDR3 DNA: TGTGCCAGCAGTTACGATCAGGGGGCGGGATCACCCCTCCACTTT.

The rearrangement uses TRBV18 and TRBJ2-7, with TRBD1 matching 7 bases. The germline V gene encodes CDR1 KGHSH and CDR2 LQKENI. The CDR3 runs 16 residues. J gave up 1 base and V 3 bases, and 9 bases lay outside the gene matches. The CDR3 nucleotides read TGTGCCAGCTCACCGACGGGCAGGGGGTTTTCCTACGAGCAGTACTTC. Translating it yields CASSPTGRGFSYEQYF.

This clonotype was seen a handful of times. The rearrangement joins TRBV10-2 to TRBJ2-5, with 8 bases aligning to TRBD2. This CDR3 has 14 residues. Germline lookup yields CDR1 WSHSY and CDR2 SAAADI. J was trimmed by 5 bases and V by 5 bases; bases with no gene match: 7. The CDR3 DNA follows: TGCGCCAGCAGTACCGGGACTAGTGTGGAGACCCAGTACTTC. Its translation: CASSTGTSVETQYF.